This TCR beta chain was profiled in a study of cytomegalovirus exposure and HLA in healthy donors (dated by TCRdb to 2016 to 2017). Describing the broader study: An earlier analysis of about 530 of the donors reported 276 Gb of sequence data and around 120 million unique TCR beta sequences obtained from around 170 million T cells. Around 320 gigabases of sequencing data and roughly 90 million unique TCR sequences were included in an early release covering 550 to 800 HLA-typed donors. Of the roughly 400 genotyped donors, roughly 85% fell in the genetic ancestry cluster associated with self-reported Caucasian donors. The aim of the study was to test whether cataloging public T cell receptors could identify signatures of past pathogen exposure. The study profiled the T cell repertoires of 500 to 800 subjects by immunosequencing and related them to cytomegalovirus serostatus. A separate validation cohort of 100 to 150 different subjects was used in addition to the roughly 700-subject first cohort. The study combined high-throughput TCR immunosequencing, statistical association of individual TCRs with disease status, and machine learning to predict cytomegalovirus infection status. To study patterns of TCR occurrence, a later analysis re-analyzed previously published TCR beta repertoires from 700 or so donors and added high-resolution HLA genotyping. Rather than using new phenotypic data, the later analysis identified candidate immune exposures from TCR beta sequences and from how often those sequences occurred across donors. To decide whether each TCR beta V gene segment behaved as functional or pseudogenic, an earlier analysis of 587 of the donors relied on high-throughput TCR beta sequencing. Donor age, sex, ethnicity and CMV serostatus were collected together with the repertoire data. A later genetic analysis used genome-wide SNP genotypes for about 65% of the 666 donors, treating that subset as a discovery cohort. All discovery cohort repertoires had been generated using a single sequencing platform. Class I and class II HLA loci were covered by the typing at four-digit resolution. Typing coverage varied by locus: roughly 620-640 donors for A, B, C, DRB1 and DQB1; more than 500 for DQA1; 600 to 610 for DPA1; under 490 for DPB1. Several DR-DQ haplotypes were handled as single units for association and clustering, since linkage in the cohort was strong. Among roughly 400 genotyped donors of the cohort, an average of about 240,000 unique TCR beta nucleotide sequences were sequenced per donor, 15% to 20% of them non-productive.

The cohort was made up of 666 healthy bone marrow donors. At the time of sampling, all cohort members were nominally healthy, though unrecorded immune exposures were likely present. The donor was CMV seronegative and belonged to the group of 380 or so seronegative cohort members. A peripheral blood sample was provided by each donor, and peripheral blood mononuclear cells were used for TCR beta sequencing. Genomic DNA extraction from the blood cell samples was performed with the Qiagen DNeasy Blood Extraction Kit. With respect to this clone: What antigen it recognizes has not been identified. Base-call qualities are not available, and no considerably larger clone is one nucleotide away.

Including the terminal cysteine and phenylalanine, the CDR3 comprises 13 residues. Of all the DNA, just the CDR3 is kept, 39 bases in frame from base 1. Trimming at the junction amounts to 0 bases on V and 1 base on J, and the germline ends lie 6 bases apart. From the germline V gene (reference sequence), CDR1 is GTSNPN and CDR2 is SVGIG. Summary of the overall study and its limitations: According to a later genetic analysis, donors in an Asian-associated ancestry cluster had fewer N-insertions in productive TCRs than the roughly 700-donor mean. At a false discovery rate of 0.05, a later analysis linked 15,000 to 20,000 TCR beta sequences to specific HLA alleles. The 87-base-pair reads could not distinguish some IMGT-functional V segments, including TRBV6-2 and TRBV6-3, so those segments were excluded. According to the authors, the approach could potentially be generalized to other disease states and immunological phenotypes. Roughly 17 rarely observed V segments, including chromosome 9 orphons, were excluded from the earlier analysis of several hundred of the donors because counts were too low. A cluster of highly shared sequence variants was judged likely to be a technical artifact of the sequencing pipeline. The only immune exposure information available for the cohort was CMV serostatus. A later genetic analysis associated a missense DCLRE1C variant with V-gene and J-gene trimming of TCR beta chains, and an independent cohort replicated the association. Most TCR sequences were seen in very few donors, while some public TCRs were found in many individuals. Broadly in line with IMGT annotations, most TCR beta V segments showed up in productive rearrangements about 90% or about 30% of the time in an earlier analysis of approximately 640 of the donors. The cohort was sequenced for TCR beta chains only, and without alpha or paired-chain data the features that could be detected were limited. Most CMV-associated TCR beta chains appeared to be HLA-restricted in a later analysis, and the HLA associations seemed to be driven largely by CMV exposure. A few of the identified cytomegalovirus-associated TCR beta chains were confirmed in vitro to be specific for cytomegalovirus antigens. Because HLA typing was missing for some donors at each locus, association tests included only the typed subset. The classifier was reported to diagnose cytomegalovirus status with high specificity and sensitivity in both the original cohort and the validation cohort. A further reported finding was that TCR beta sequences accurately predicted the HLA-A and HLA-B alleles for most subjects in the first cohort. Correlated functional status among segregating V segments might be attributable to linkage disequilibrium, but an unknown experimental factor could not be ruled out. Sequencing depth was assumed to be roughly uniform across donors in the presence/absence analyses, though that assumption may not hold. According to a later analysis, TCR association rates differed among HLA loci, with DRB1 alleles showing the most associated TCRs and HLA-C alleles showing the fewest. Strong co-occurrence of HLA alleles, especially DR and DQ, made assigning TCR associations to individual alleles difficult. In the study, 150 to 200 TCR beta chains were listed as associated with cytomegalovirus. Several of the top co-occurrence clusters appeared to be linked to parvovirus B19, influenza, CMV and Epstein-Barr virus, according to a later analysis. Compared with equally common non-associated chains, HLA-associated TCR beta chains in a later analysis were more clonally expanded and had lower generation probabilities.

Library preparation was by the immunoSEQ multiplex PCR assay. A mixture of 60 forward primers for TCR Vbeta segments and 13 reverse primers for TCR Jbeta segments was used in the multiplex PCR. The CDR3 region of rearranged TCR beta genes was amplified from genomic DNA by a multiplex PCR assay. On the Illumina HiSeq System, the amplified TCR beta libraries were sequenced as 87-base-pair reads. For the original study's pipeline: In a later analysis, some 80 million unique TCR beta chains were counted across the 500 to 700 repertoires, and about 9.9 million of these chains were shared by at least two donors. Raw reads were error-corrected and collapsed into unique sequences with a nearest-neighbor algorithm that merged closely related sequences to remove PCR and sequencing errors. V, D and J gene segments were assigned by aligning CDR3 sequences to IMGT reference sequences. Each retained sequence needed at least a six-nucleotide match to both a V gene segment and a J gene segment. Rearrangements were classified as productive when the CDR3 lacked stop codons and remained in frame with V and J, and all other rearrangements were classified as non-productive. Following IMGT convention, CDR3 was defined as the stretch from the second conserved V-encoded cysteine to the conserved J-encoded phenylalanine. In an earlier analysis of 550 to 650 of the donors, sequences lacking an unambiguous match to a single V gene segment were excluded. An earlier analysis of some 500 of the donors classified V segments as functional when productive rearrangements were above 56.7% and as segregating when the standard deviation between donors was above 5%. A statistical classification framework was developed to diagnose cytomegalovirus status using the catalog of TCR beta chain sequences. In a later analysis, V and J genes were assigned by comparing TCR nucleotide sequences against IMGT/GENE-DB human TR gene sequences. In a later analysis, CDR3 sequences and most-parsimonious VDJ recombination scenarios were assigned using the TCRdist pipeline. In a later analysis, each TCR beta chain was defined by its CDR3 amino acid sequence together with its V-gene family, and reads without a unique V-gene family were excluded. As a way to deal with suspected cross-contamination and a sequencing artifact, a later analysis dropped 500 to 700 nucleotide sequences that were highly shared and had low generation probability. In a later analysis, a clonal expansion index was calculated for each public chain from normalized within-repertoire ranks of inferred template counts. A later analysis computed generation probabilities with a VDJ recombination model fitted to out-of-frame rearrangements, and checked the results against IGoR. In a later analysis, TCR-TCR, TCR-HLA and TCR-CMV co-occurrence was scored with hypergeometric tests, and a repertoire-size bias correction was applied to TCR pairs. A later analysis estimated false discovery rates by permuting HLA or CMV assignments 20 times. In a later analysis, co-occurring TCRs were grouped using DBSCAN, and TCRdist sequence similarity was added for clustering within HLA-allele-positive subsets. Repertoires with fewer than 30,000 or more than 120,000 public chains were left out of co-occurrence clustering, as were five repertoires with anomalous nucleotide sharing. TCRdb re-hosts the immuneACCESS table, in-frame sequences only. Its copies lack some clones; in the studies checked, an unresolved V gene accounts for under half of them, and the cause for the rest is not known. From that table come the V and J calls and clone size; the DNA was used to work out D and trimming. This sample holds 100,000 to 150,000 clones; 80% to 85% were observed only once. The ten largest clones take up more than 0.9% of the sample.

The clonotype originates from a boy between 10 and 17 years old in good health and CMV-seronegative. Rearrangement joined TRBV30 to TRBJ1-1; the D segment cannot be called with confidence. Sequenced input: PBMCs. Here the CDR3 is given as CAWSVEGNTEAFF. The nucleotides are TGTGCCTGGAGTGTAGAGGGGAACACTGAAGCTTTCTTT.